This T cell receptor (beta chain) originates from a study of blood T cell repertoires in COVID-19. Study information: Spain, Italy and the United States supplied samples that represented acute and convalescent COVID-19. Sample material is recorded as cDNA or gDNA derived from T cells, B-cell-depleted T cells, or PBMCs.

The table came from immunoSEQ multiplex PCR; TCRdb's copy has only in-frame clones and leaves some out. The data contain more than 300,000 clones, about 84% of them singletons. CDR1 SQVTM and CDR2 ANQGSEA come from the germline V gene. The CDR3 runs 12 residues. Trimming left V 7 bases short and J 5 bases short, with 14 bases between. The sample comprised peripheral blood. The clonotype was recovered from a woman aged 50 to 60 with acute or convalescent COVID-19. The chain couples TRBV29-1 to TRBJ2-5; tentatively, D is TRBD1 (5 bases). The CDR3 nucleotides are TGCAGCGCCGTCAGGGCAGTGGAGACCCAGTACTTC. Amino acid sequence: CSAVRAVETQYF.